This entry concerns a single T cell receptor (beta chain). Its specific antigen is unknown. Per-base quality was not reported, and no clone a single base away is much larger than it. TCRbeta CDR3 regions were sequenced with the immunoSEQ Assay. After extraction, genomic DNA underwent amplification by bias-controlled multiplex PCR, followed by high-throughput sequencing. In the source study's methods: To quantify the absolute abundance of every unique TCRbeta CDR3 region, sequences were collapsed and filtered. T cell fraction was estimated by normalizing TCRbeta template counts to usable DNA, which was measured by amplifying reference genes present in all nucleated cells. Repertoire TCRs were annotated as SARS-CoV-2-specific by exact matching of V gene, CDR3 amino acid sequence and J gene to a known reactive TCR set. The reference SARS-CoV-2 TCR set came from MIRA and was filtered for enrichment in COVID-19-positive ImmuneCODE repertoires, removing public or cross-reactive TCRs. Using the MIRA antigens, annotated TCRs were further analysed by specific ORF or by position within an ORF. Breadth was defined as annotated unique rearrangements over total unique productive rearrangements; depth was the summed frequency of those rearrangements. TCR breadth was compared between groups using two-sided Wilcoxon rank-sum tests. The immuneACCESS repertoire file appears here via TCRdb, limited to in-frame rearrangements. These files lack a portion of the clones; in checked studies, under half of the deficit traces to unresolved V genes, and the cause of the others is not known. V and J calls and clone size are copied from that table; D and trimming were computed from the DNA. The sample yields about 350,000 clones; around 90% were counted once. Together, the top ten hold 3% to 4% of the sample.

This sample was taken from a study of Ad26.COV2.S vaccination and SARS-CoV-2 variants (TCRdb year 2021). Regarding the complete study: Sequencing of the TCRbeta repertoire served to evaluate the specificity and breadth of SARS-CoV-2-reactive T cell receptors following Ad26.COV2.S vaccination. A total of 32 samples were included in the TCR-sequenced set, comprising about 20 Ad26.COV2.S vaccine recipients, 5 placebo recipients and 8 SARS-CoV-2 convalescent individuals.

The trim is 1 base for V and 0 bases for J, with a gap of 9 bases between the germline ends. CDR1 and CDR2 are drawn from the germline V gene: LGHNA, YNFKEQ. From its cysteine to its phenylalanine, the CDR3 spans 15 amino acids. This entry keeps only the CDR3 DNA: 45 bases, framed from base 1. Study-wide conclusions, independent of this receptor: Vaccine and placebo recipients had similar non-spike TCR breadth, a finding consistent with the vaccine containing only spike. Ad26.COV2.S recipients had higher spike-specific TCR breadth than placebo recipients (P = 0.0014). The authors noted that the TCR breadth and depth analyses may have underestimated total T cell responses. After vaccination, substantial breadth of spike-specific CD8+ and CD4+ T cell responses was reported.

The time point label here, explained by the study, means: individuals recovered from natural SARS-CoV-2 infection. The sequencing here drew on peripheral blood, taken after recovery from COVID-19. Recombination joined TRBV4-2 with TRBJ1-2; the D gene is perhaps TRBD1, from 5 matching bases. This TCR was sampled from a human donor who had recovered from COVID-19. The nucleotide sequence is TGTGCCAGCAGCCAAGGCAGGGCGTCTAACTATGGCTACACCTTC. Translated, it reads CASSQGRASNYGYTF.